The present T cell receptor (beta chain) was sequenced within a study of T-cell memory formation after mild COVID-19. This clonotype was counted a few times. Its antigen is not known. Employing constant-segment primers, 5'RACE generated TCR alpha and TCR beta cDNA libraries bearing sample barcodes and UMIs. TCRdb used MiXCR to reprocess the 5' RACE reads, holding one entry per CDR3 protein. The sample lists a few hundred thousand distinct CDR3 sequences, 28% occurring once. Trimming stripped 6 bases from V and 2 bases from J, with 15 bases between. The germline CDR1 and CDR2 sequences are MNHEY and SVGEGT. The CDR3 is 15 residues long. Notes on the study in general: Cross-reactive memory appears to have joined, as suggested by some responding clones showing up in pre-infection memory. Contracting CD4+ clones sat mainly in CM and EM; CD8+ in EMRA.

The chain has TRBV6-2 or TRBV6-3 and TRBJ2-3; TRBD2 is a possible D gene (6 bases). The sample was PBMCs or a T cell subset sorted from them (not recorded which). This clonotype originated in an adult woman who had mild COVID-19 (a few samples of this study predate the infection). Cell type and time point are not known. CDR3 DNA: TGTGCCAGCAGGGGGACCGGGGGACCCACAGATACGCAGTATTTT. Amino acids: CASRGTGGPTDTQYF.